These 21 T cell receptor beta chains originate from one sample sequenced in a study of CD8 T cells in ankylosing spondylitis (dated by TCRdb to about 2017). Libraries were prepared through 5' RACE. The listed sequencing device is Illumina HiSeq 2500. The public sequencing data were trimmed at Q25 with fastp and processed into clonotypes with MiXCR by TCRdb, which kept only in-frame beta chains. Under each unique CDR3 protein, matching rows form one entry showing the most common genes and DNA. This sample is represented by a few hundred thousand distinct CDR3 sequences; 11% of them were singletons. About 10% of the sample lies in the top ten. Sequenced input: blood, either unsorted or a sorted T cell fraction (not recorded which). The receptors were sampled from a female donor with ankylosing spondylitis or in good health (not recorded which).

This clonotype was counted ten times or more. V gene TRBV5-1 combines with J gene TRBJ2-7; the D gene is possibly TRBD1 (6 bases). With 1 base removed from V and 3 bases from J, the gap between germline ends came to 14 bases. There are 15 residues in the CDR3. Germline assignment: CDR1 SGHRS and CDR2 YFSETQ. The CDR3, as DNA: TGCGCCAGCAGCTTGCGGACGGGACACGGCTACGAGCAGTACTTC. Translation gives CASSLRTGHGYEQYF.

This clonotype was recorded at least ten times. The chain employs TRBV3-1 and TRBJ2-1, with D perhaps being TRBD1 or TRBD2 (5 bases each). This CDR3 contains 16 residues. Trimming cost V 5 bases and J 0 bases, with 14 bases left between them. Germline lookup yields CDR1 LGHDT and CDR2 YNNKEL (reference sequence). The CDR3 reads CASSWGGSPSYNEQFF. CDR3 nucleotide sequence: TGTGCCAGCAGCTGGGGCGGGTCCCCCTCCTACAATGAGCAGTTCTTC.

This clonotype was counted at least ten times. This chain joins TRBV29-1 and TRBJ2-1; TRBD1 or TRBD2 may be the D gene (5 bases each). V lost 3 bases to trimming and J lost 9 bases, with 15 bases between them. The CDR3 is made up of 13 amino acids. The V gene's germline CDR1 is SQVTM and CDR2 ANQGSEA. CDR3 loop: CSVDPKKGREQFF. The CDR3 bases are TGCAGCGTTGACCCCAAAAAGGGACGTGAGCAGTTCTTC.

This rearrangement joins TRBV5-6 to TRBJ2-7, with a weak D call TRBD1 (6 bases). V shed 4 bases and J shed 0 bases, with 11 bases lying between them. The CDR3 length is 14 residues. Per germline, CDR1 SGHDT and CDR2 YYEEEE. CDR3 in amino acids: CASSKGTSSYEQYF. CDR3 nucleotides: TGTGCCAGCAGCAAAGGGACATCCTCCTACGAGCAGTACTTC.

This clonotype occurred many times. This chain links TRBV20-1 with TRBJ2-1, with 8 bases identical to TRBD1. Germline-derived CDR1 and CDR2 are DFQATT and SNEGSKA (reference sequence). V trimming: 6 bases; J trimming: 4 bases; junction bases outside the gene matches: 11. The CDR3 is made up of 15 amino acids. This CDR3 is CSASQVGTGYNEQFF. The CDR3 DNA is TGCAGTGCCAGCCAGGTCGGGACAGGATACAATGAGCAGTTCTTC.

In its sample, this clonotype was seen many times. This chain connects TRBV5-1 to TRBJ1-6; D is unclear. V lost 0 bases and J 6 bases, leaving 10 bases between the germline ends. The CDR3 consists of 15 residues. CDR1 SGHRS and CDR2 YFSETQ come from the germline V gene. The CDR3 loop reads CASSLAPPGNSPLHF. Here the CDR3 DNA reads TGCGCCAGCAGCTTGGCTCCCCCGGGTAATTCACCCCTCCACTTT.

This clonotype was counted ten times or more. This chain connects TRBV5-1 to TRBJ1-4, with a tentative D call TRBD1 (6 bases). The germline V gene encodes CDR1 SGHRS and CDR2 YFSETQ. Trimming left V 4 bases short and J 0 bases short, with 19 bases between. This CDR3 has 18 residues. CDR3: CASSKGQVIGATNEKLFF. The CDR3, as DNA: TGCGCCAGCAGCAAGGGACAAGTGATCGGAGCAACTAATGAAAAACTGTTTTTT.

This clonotype showed up many times. The chain has TRBV15 and TRBJ2-3; possibly TRBD2 for D (6 bases). Germline V CDR1 and CDR2: LNHNV, YYDKDF (reference sequence). Trimming took off 5 bases at V and 2 bases at J, with 17 bases between the two ends. There are 16 residues in the CDR3. CDR3: CATSSRPGVVTDTQYF. Written as DNA, the CDR3 is TGTGCCACCAGCTCCCGACCGGGGGTGGTCACAGATACGCAGTATTTT.

This clonotype was counted ten times or more. The rearrangement links TRBV9 to TRBJ1-1, with D possibly TRBD1 on 6 matching bases. The V end was cut by 4 bases, the J end by 5 bases, with 18 bases between. Germline CDR1 SGDLS, CDR2 YYNGEE. The CDR3 contains 15 residues. Written as DNA, the CDR3 is TGTGCCAGCAGCACTCCCCTGGGAGGGGGAACTGAAGCTTTCTTT. This translates into CASSTPLGGGTEAFF.

This clonotype was recorded at least ten times. V and J are TRBV27 and TRBJ1-5; TRBD1 might be the D (5 bases). The CDR3 spans 14 residues. The germline V and J ends were trimmed by 5 bases and 7 bases, with 15 bases remaining between them. Germline CDR1 MNHEY, CDR2 SMNVEV (reference sequence). The CDR3 DNA is TGTGCCAGCAGTCTAAACGGGGGGATCCAGCCCCAGCATTTT. Encoded protein: CASSLNGGIQPQHF.

A word on this clonotype: A read error is possible here, since a much larger clone lies one base away. The CDR3 ends on some other residue instead of the conserved phenylalanine or tryptophan, so this is likely a read error. The CDR3 is CSASGIGGETQYL. The CDR3, as DNA: TGCAGTGCTAGCGGGATCGGCGGAGAGACCCAGTACCTC. V is TRBV20-1 and J is TRBJ2-5, with a tentative D call TRBD2 (5 bases). The V end lost 3 bases, the J end lost 4 bases, and 12 bases lay between the germline ends. Germline V lookup: CDR1 DFQATT, CDR2 SNEGSKA (reference sequence). The CDR3 consists of 13 residues.

V is TRBV5-1 and J is TRBJ2-1; TRBD1 matches at 10 bases. The CDR3 is 14 amino acids. CDR1 SGHRS and CDR2 YFSETQ come from the germline V gene. Trimming removed 7 bases from V and 7 bases from J; junction bases left unmatched: 8. For the CDR3, the DNA is TGCGCCAGCGTTCCGGGACAGGGGCAAAATGAGCAGTTCTTC. This gives the protein CASVPGQGQNEQFF.

This clonotype showed up many times. V usage is TRBV12-3 or TRBV12-4 and J usage is TRBJ2-5; no reliable D call. The CDR3 covers 13 residues. V lost 3 bases, J lost 2 bases, and 7 bases lay in between. The CDR3 region is CASSFGRQETQYF. In DNA, the CDR3 is TGTGCCAGCAGTTTCGGCAGGCAAGAGACCCAGTACTTC.

This clonotype was seen many times. V and J are TRBV20-1 and TRBJ1-6; tentative D call: TRBD1 (5 bases). Germline CDR1 DFQATT, CDR2 SNEGSKA (reference sequence). Trimming shortened V by 5 bases and J by 3 bases, and 17 bases separated the two germline ends. The CDR3 is 16 amino acids. The CDR3 here is CSAPNPRRGYNSPLHF. CDR3 coding DNA: TGCAGTGCTCCCAACCCTCGGAGGGGCTATAATTCACCCCTCCACTTT.

This clonotype was detected only a few times. This chain connects TRBV20-1 to TRBJ2-3, with 9 bases fitting TRBD2. This CDR3 contains 17 residues. Per the germline V gene, CDR1 is DFQATT and CDR2 is SNEGSKA (reference sequence). Losses at the gene ends were 1 base for V and 0 bases for J; bases not matched to a gene: 8. CDR3 sequence: CSARGLAGTSSTDTQYF. The CDR3 DNA reads TGCAGTGCTAGAGGGCTAGCGGGGACGTCTAGCACAGATACGCAGTATTTT.

There are many counts of this clonotype. The genes are TRBV7-8 and TRBJ2-7; 9 nucleotides agree with TRBD2. The CDR3 extends over 15 amino acids. Trimming removed 1 base from V and 2 bases from J; junction bases left unmatched: 3. Germline V CDR1 and CDR2: SGHVS, FQNEAQ. The CDR3 nucleotides read TGTGCCAGCAGCTTAGTTCCTAGCGGGGCCTACGAGCAGTACTTC. Translation gives CASSLVPSGAYEQYF.

About this clonotype itself: At one end, the junction sequence differs from germline, possibly due to a read error. The chain couples TRBV2 to TRBJ2-1; TRBD2 aligns across 10 bases. The CDR3 runs to 18 residues. CDR1 and CDR2 from the germline V gene are SNHLY and FYNNEI. CDR3 loop: CACSASSGGFYSYNEQFF. CDR3 DNA sequence: TGTGCCTGCAGTGCATCTAGCGGGGGATTTTATTCCTACAATGAGCAGTTCTTC.

Ten or more counts support this clonotype. The chain couples TRBV20-1 to TRBJ1-3; no definite D call. The CDR3 consists of 12 residues. Germline V gene lookup returns CDR1 DFQATT and CDR2 SNEGSKA (reference sequence). V lost 6 bases to trimming and J lost 4 bases, with 10 bases between them. The CDR3 nucleotides are TGCAGTGCCCGAGCGAGGGGAAACACCATATATTTT. Translating gives CSARARGNTIYF.

J is TRBJ2-1 and V is TRBV12-3 or TRBV12-4, with TRBD1 as a possible D gene (6 bases). V gave up 8 bases and J gave up 6 bases, with 11 bases separating them. This CDR3 is 12 amino acids long. The CDR3 here is CASGSGVNEQFF. The DNA for the CDR3 is TGTGCCAGCGGATCAGGGGTCAATGAGCAGTTCTTC.

This clonotype appeared many times. The V and J genes are TRBV29-1 and TRBJ2-7, with D unresolved. V lost 4 bases, J lost 2 bases, and 15 bases lay in between. Germline V gene data show CDR1 as SQVTM and CDR2 as ANQGSEA. The CDR3 consists of 14 residues. The CDR3 reads CSVGSPLGTYEQYF. The CDR3 nucleotides are TGCAGCGTTGGGTCCCCCCTTGGGACCTACGAGCAGTACTTC.

This clonotype appeared many times. Here the CDR3 reads CATSSPWTDGNTIYF. The CDR3, as DNA: TGTGCCACCAGCAGTCCTTGGACAGACGGAAACACCATATATTTT. The chain combines TRBV15 with TRBJ1-3; D is possibly TRBD1 (6 bases). Trimming cost V 3 bases and J 4 bases, with 13 bases left between them. The germline V gene has CDR1 LNHNV and CDR2 YYDKDF (reference sequence). This CDR3 is 15 amino acids long.